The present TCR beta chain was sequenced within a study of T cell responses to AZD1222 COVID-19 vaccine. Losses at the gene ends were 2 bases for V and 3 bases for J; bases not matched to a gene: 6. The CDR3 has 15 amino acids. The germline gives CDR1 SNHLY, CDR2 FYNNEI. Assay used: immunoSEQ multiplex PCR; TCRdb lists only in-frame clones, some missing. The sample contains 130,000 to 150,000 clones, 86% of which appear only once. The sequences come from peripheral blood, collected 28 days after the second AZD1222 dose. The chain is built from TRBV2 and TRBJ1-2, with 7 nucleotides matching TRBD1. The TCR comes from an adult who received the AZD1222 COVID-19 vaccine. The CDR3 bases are TGTGCCAGCAGTGAAATGGCAGGGGGGTACTATGGCTACACCTTC. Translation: CASSEMAGGYYGYTF. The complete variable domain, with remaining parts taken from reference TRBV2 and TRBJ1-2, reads EPEVTQTPSHQVTQMGQEVILRCVPISNHLYFYWYRQILGQKVEFLVSFYNNEISEKSEIFDDQFSVERPDGSNFTLKIRSTKLEDSAMYFCASSEMAGGYYGYTFGSGTRLTVV.